This T cell receptor beta chain was identified in a study of T cell responses to AZD1222 COVID-19 vaccine. This clone was detected once. Antigen: not known. CDR1 SGHRS and CDR2 YFSETQ come from the germline V gene. The CDR3 covers 16 residues. The junction had 6 bases not matched to a gene; V was cut back by 0 bases and J by 3 bases. Generated by immunoSEQ multiplex PCR, the TCRdb table keeps only in-frame clones and is missing some. The sample consists of approximately 88,000 clones, 75% to 95% of them appearing once. Doses given second, at about 4 or about 12 weeks, were pooled. Findings and caveats of the study: Repertoires were collected only later (after the peak T cell response had occurred). Baseline serostatus was positive in only six AZD1222 recipients. Donors were mostly white British, more females; clonal diversity possibly underestimated.

The material sequenced was peripheral blood, taken 28 days after the second AZD1222 dose. This sequence was found in an adult who received the AZD1222 COVID-19 vaccine. The J gene is TRBJ1-5, the V gene TRBV5-1, with 7 bases identical to TRBD1. The CDR3 region is CASSLGGQFNNQPQHF. CDR3 DNA sequence: TGCGCCAGCAGCTTGGGGGGACAGTTTAACAATCAGCCCCAGCATTTT.